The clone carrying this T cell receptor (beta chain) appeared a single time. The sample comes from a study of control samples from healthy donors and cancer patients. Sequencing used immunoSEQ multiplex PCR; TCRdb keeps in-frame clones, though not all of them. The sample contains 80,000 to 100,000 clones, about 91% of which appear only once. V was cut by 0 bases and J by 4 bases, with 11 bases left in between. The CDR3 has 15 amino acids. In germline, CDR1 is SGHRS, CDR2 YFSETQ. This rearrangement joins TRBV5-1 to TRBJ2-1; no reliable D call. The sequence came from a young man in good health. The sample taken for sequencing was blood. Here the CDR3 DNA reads TGCGCCAGCAGCTTGGAATGGCAGTTGTACAATGAGCAGTTCTTC. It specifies CASSLEWQLYNEQFF.